The source of this TCR beta chain is a study of blood T cells in healthy people across ages. Broader study findings: Aged donors had fewer naive CD4+ cells and lower diversity than long-lived donors.

V lost 5 bases to trimming and J lost 3 bases; unmatched junction nucleotides: 3. The length of the CDR3 is 14 residues. Germline V lookup: CDR1 KGHSH, CDR2 LQKENI. With a J-beta primer mix and a sample-barcoded 5' primer, a second PCR ran about 6 to 11 cycles. TCRdb recomputed calls from the 5' RACE reads with MiXCR, one row per CDR3 protein. The sample consists of some 900,000 distinct CDR3 sequences, around 46% of them appearing once. As to this clonotype: Its antigen is currently unknown.

The sequenced sample consisted of blood. The TCR sequence derives from a man under 40 in good health. This sequence joins TRBV18 and TRBJ1-2; TRBD1 agrees at 10 bases. CDR3 DNA sequence: TGTGCCAGCTCAGCGGGACAGGGGTACTATGGCTACACCTTC. Translated, it gives CASSAGQGYYGYTF.